This T cell receptor (beta chain) was captured in a study of early stage breast cancer tumors. For this clone: The antigen is unknown.

General observations from the study: Tumors had approximately 2.5-fold higher T cell density and higher clonality than adjacent normal breast tissue. Most shared enriched TCRB sequences were commonly generated ones.

The table came from immunoSEQ multiplex PCR; TCRdb's copy has only in-frame clones and leaves some out. The data hold tens of thousands of clones, with approximately 79% observed a single time. The germline V and J ends were trimmed by 1 base and 1 base, with 10 bases remaining between them. From germline, CDR1 is MDHEN and CDR2 SYDVKM. The CDR3 consists of 16 residues. The chain combines TRBV28 with TRBJ2-2; tentatively, D is TRBD2 (5 bases). Source material: blood. This receptor was taken from a person in their sixties or seventies with breast cancer. In DNA, the CDR3 is TGTGCCAGCAGTTTATTGCCAGCGGTGAACACCGGGGAGCTGTTTTTT. This sequence encodes CASSLLPAVNTGELFF.